This TCR beta chain was sequenced for a study of T cells in Graves' hyperthyroidism and ophthalmopathy. Overall study findings and caveats: The model identified upcoming ophthalmopathy a median roughly 6.5 months ahead of onset. Expanded thyroid clonotypes (above 0.001) were mostly also found in blood.

Germline CDR1 and CDR2: SEHNR and FQNEAQ (reference sequence). The CDR3 covers 17 residues. The germline V and J ends were trimmed by 5 bases and 0 bases, with 14 bases remaining between them. On this clonotype: Its antigen is not identified.

It was uncontrolled infection, other autoimmune disease, pregnancy or lactation that excluded patients. Used for diagnoses were clinical symptoms, serum thyroxine and TRAb, thyroid ultrasound and orbital computed tomography. It was RNA transcripts that yielded the amplified TCR beta CDR3 regions. When the TCR CDR3 underwent first-round RT-PCR, the HTBI primer set was used. TCRdb recomputed calls from the multiplex PCR reads with MiXCR, one row per CDR3 protein. Of approximately 560,000 distinct CDR3 sequences in the sample, around 45% are singletons; the top ten hold roughly 8.2%. The TCR was taken from a woman aged 18-30 years with Graves' hyperthyroidism. Sequenced: peripheral blood or thyroid tissue (not recorded which). The V gene is TRBV7-9, the J gene TRBJ2-6; TRBD1 might be the D (5 bases). The DNA of the CDR3 is TGTGCCAGCAGCGCCGCTGGCCAGGGCTCTGGGGCCAACGTCCTGACTTTC. This encodes CASSAAGQGSGANVLTF.